Following are 7 T cell receptor beta chains from one sample sequenced in a study of CD8+CD57+ T cells in acquired aplastic anemia. The template for TCR beta VDJ and CDR3 sequence profiling was genomic DNA. TCRdb re-called the reads with MiXCR, one entry per CDR3 protein. This sample has about 190,000 distinct CDR3 sequences, with around 50% found just once. The material sequenced was sorted CD4+, CD8+, or CD8+CD57+ T cells (not recorded which) from PBMCs. The receptors originated from a human donor in good health, serving as a control.

A note on this clonotype: The conserved phenylalanine or tryptophan is not found at the CDR3 terminus, so this likely reflects a read error. It is unclear where the CDR3 begins or ends on the DNA, so no DNA is shown, and the CDR3 is as TCRdb lists it. The V gene is TRBV5-6, the J gene TRBJ2-7; no check of the table's D call, TRBD1, against the DNA was made. Germline V CDR1 and CDR2: SGHDT, YYEEEE. The CDR3 is made up of 13 amino acids, end residues included. CDR3: CASSPTDRGHMYS.

CDR3 sequence reads: CASSIFSQGINYGYTF. CDR3 in DNA: TGTGCCAGTAGTATCTTTTCACAGGGTATTAACTATGGCTACACCTTC. The chain carries TRBV19 and TRBJ1-2, with D possibly TRBD1 on 6 matching bases. Trimming cost V 3 bases and J 1 base, with 15 bases left between them. CDR1 and CDR2 from the germline V gene are LNHDA and SQIVND (reference sequence). There are 16 residues in the CDR3.

This clonotype appeared many times. The rearrangement uses TRBV5-5 and TRBJ1-1; 8 nucleotides match TRBD1. Germline CDR1 and CDR2: SGHKS and YYEKEE (reference sequence). The ends lost 3 bases at V and 7 bases at J; junction bases unmatched: 5. CDR3 length: 13 residues. This CDR3 reads CASSSGGRIEAFF. As DNA, the CDR3 is TGTGCCAGCAGCTCAGGGGGCAGGATTGAAGCTTTCTTT.

This clonotype appeared many times. The chain recombines TRBV7-2 with TRBJ1-1; perhaps TRBD1 as D (5 bases). The V end was cut by 5 bases, the J end by 2 bases, with 9 bases between. The CDR3 extends over 13 amino acids. Germline CDR1 reads SGHTA; CDR2 reads FQGNSA. CDR3 sequence: CASSPGLNTEAFF. For the CDR3, the DNA is TGTGCCAGCAGCCCGGGACTAAACACTGAAGCTTTCTTT.

Notes on this clonotype: The conserved phenylalanine or tryptophan normally closing the CDR3 is absent here, so this likely arose from a read error. Because the CDR3's place on the DNA is in doubt, the DNA is left out and the CDR3 is given as listed by TCRdb. The rearrangement uses TRBV9 and TRBJ1-3; the table's D call of TRBD1 was not tested on the DNA. The CDR3 sequence runs 11 residues, both termini included. Germline-derived CDR1 and CDR2 are SGDLS and YYNGEE. Here the CDR3 reads CASSPTPTGGE.

The chain combines TRBV2 with TRBJ1-5; the D is unclear. The ends were cut back, 3 bases at V and 4 bases at J, with 10 bases in the middle. This CDR3 has 14 amino acids. In germline, CDR1 is SNHLY, CDR2 FYNNEI. This CDR3 is CASSEGFANQPQHF. CDR3 nucleotide sequence: TGTGCCAGCAGTGAGGGTTTTGCGAATCAGCCCCAGCATTTT.

This chain uses TRBV12-3 or TRBV12-4 with TRBJ2-7; D uncertain. V lost 3 bases and J 5 bases, leaving 17 bases between the germline ends. CDR3 length equals 15 residues. Here the CDR3 reads CASSFIGPQGNEQYF. The CDR3 nucleotides are TGTGCCAGCAGTTTTATAGGCCCCCAAGGCAACGAGCAGTACTTC.